The T cell receptor (beta chain) described here comes from a study of cytomegalovirus exposure and HLA in healthy donors. Whole-study context: Both the 100 to 150 validation repertoires and the approximately 620 first-cohort repertoires used the same platform, as reported by a later analysis.

Study-wide findings and caveats: First-cohort TCR clusters were later found to tend to co-occur in the roughly 110 validation repertoires.

Germline CDR1 is SGHTA and CDR2 is FQGNSA. The CDR3 contains 15 residues. The V end lost 7 bases, the J end lost 9 bases, and 22 bases lay between the germline ends. As for this clone: Its antigen is as yet unknown.

The protocol was immunoSEQ multiplex PCR, while the TCRdb copy is restricted to in-frame clones and leaves out a portion. The sample comprises roughly 330,000 clones, roughly 87% of which are singletons, and 1% to 1.5% rests with the top ten. The chain recombines TRBV7-2 with TRBJ2-1; perhaps TRBD2 as D (7 bases). Material for sequencing was PBMCs. The receptor comes from a woman in her twenties or thirties in good health and CMV-seropositive. The CDR3, as DNA: TGTGCCAGCACCATCACAAGGGGGGGGCATGGTGAGCAGTTCTTC. Translation: CASTITRGGHGEQFF.